These 13 T cell receptor beta chains share one sample of origin, sequenced in a study of T cell responses to AZD1222 COVID-19 vaccine. The data were produced by immunoSEQ multiplex PCR, yet TCRdb's version contains in-frame clones alone and is incomplete. The sample has 150,000 or so clones; approximately 87% are singletons. Sequencing used peripheral blood, obtained on day 0 of MenACWY control vaccination. Receptor source: an adult in good health.

This clone was observed a few times. The chain combines TRBV13 with TRBJ2-7; TRBD1 matches 9 bases. V shed 2 bases and J 6 bases; nucleotides not matched to a gene: 11. Germline V gene data show CDR1 as PRHDT and CDR2 as FYEKMQ (reference sequence). CDR3 length equals 16 residues. The CDR3 bases are TGTGCCAGCAGCTTACCCCGAGGGACAGGGTTTGGCGAGCAGTACTTC. Its protein is CASSLPRGTGFGEQYF. The whole variable domain, remainder taken from reference TRBV13 and TRBJ2-7, is AAGVIQSPRHLIKEKRETATLKCYPIPRHDTVYWYQQGPGQDPQFLISFYEKMQSDKGSIPDRFSAQQFSDYHSELNMSSLELGDSALYFCASSLPRGTGFGEQYFGPGTRLTVT.

The V gene is TRBV18, the J gene TRBJ2-7, with 11 bases fitting TRBD1. The CDR3 covers 15 residues. V gave up 3 bases and J gave up 6 bases; unmatched junction bases: 7. Germline assignment: CDR1 KGHSH and CDR2 LQKENI. CDR3 sequence reads: CASSPRGQGAGEQYV. For the CDR3, the DNA is TGTGCCAGCTCACCCCGTGGACAGGGGGCTGGCGAGCAGTACGTC.

V is TRBV6-5 and J is TRBJ2-1, with 12 nucleotides matching TRBD2. Germline assignment: CDR1 MNHEY and CDR2 SVGAGI. The CDR3 length is 13 residues. V lost 6 bases and J lost 8; bases outside the gene matches: 2. This CDR3 is CASRTSGSHEQFF. CDR3 sequence (DNA): TGTGCCAGCAGGACTAGCGGGAGCCATGAGCAGTTCTTC.

The sample holds one count of this clone. This sequence joins TRBV5-1 and TRBJ1-2, with TRBD1 identical over 7 bases. The CDR3 runs 13 residues. Germline V gives CDR1 SGHRS, CDR2 YFSETQ. The V gene end was trimmed by 4 bases and the J gene end by 3 bases; junction bases not matched to a gene: 3. CDR3 amino acids: CASSRGQDYGYTF. The CDR3 bases are TGCGCCAGCAGCCGCGGACAGGACTATGGCTACACCTTC.

V usage is TRBV7-9 and J usage is TRBJ1-1; 8 positions match TRBD1. The CDR3 loop spans 13 amino acids. CDR1 and CDR2 (germline): SEHNR, FQNEAQ (reference sequence). V shed 3 bases and J 5 bases; nucleotides not matched to a gene: 2. The CDR3 DNA follows: TGTGCCAGCAGCTTTCGACAGGGGACTGAAGCTTTCTTT. It specifies CASSFRQGTEAFF.

The chain employs TRBV15 and TRBJ2-1; D might be TRBD1 (6 bases). Trimming left V 3 bases short and J 1 base short, with 10 bases between. Germline CDR1 reads LNHNV; CDR2 reads YYDKDF (reference sequence). This CDR3 region has 15 residues. CDR3 bases: TGTGCCACCAGCAGGGGACAATCTTCCTACAATGAGCAGTTCTTC. It translates to CATSRGQSSYNEQFF.

The chain couples TRBV5-1 to TRBJ1-4; 8 bases map to TRBD1. CDR3 length: 14 residues. V was pared by 2 bases and J by 5 bases, with 2 bases of the junction left unmatched. Germline V gene data show CDR1 as SGHRS and CDR2 as YFSETQ. The CDR3 is CASSFWTGNEKLFF. The DNA for the CDR3 is TGCGCCAGCAGCTTTTGGACAGGGAATGAAAAACTGTTTTTT.

The CDR3 here is CASSFTGETQYF. The CDR3 region has the DNA TGCGCCAGCAGCTTCACGGGGGAGACCCAGTACTTC. This chain connects TRBV4-1 to TRBJ2-5, with TRBD2 as a possible D gene (5 bases). With 5 bases removed from V and 5 bases from J, the gap between germline ends came to 9 bases. There are 12 residues in the CDR3. Germline lookup yields CDR1 MGHRA and CDR2 YSYEKL.

V and J are TRBV6-5 and TRBJ1-1, with 8 bases fitting TRBD1. The CDR3 totals 13 residues. Germline loops: CDR1 MNHEY, CDR2 SVGAGI. The V and J ends lost 4 bases and 5 bases, in that order; junction bases with no gene match: 3. Here the CDR3 DNA reads TGTGCCAGCAGTTCCGACAGGGGTACTGAAGCTTTCTTT. Protein product: CASSSDRGTEAFF.

V is TRBV29-1 and J is TRBJ2-7, with D tentatively TRBD2 (5 bases). The V and J ends lost 0 bases and 5 bases respectively, with 11 bases between them. The CDR3 is made up of 13 amino acids. Germline values: CDR1 SQVTM, CDR2 ANQGSEA. The CDR3 region has the DNA TGCAGCGTTGAAGATATAGAGGGCCACGAGCAGTACTTC. Translation gives CSVEDIEGHEQYF.

This sequence joins TRBV19 and TRBJ1-5; D is possibly TRBD1 (5 bases). The CDR3 consists of 15 residues. CDR1 is LNHDA, CDR2 SQIVND, per germline (reference sequence). The ends were cut back, 6 bases at V and 3 bases at J, with 15 bases in the middle. The chain's CDR3 is CASRVGRANNQPQHF. The CDR3 coding sequence is TGTGCCAGTAGAGTTGGCAGGGCAAACAATCAGCCCCAGCATTTT.

This clone came up once. The J gene is TRBJ2-2, the V gene TRBV28; either TRBD1 or TRBD2 may supply D (5 bases each). Germline loops: CDR1 MDHEN, CDR2 SYDVKM. The CDR3 spans 18 residues. The ends were cut back, 5 bases at V and 4 bases at J, with 23 bases in the middle. Written as DNA, the CDR3 is TGTGCCAGCAGTCGGGTCAGAGGGACCAGCGTTGGCACCGGGGAGCTGTTTTTT. This translates into CASSRVRGTSVGTGELFF.

This chain uses TRBV7-9 with TRBJ1-5; the D gene is possibly TRBD1 (6 bases). The germline V gene has CDR1 SEHNR and CDR2 FQNEAQ (reference sequence). Trimming took off 1 base at V and 2 bases at J, with 9 bases between the two ends. This CDR3 has 15 amino acids. The CDR3 is CASSLEAGGNQPQHF. The CDR3, as DNA: TGTGCCAGCAGCTTAGAGGCAGGGGGCAATCAGCCCCAGCATTTT.